This T cell receptor (beta chain) originates from a study of cytotoxic CD8 clonotypes in ibrutinib-treated CLL. As for the study in general: Among the patients, about a dozen presented as relapsed/refractory and around 15 as treatment-naive; 17 showed unmutated IGHV. The study recorded mean values of approximately 260,000 productive templates and 94,082 productive rearrangements per sample. General study findings and limits: Baseline levels were approached again at progression, after clonality had risen at ibrutinib response. Pretreatment clonality was elevated relative to age-matched healthy donors and paralleled circulating CD8+ T-cell counts.

TCRdb's table, derived via immunoSEQ multiplex PCR, lists solely in-frame clones and lacks some. The sample lists 53,000 or so clones, 50% to 70% occurring once. The germline gives CDR1 KGHSH, CDR2 LQKENI. Trimming took off 2 bases at V and 7 bases at J, with 15 bases between the two ends. The CDR3 length is 15 residues. As to this clone: The antigen is undetermined.

Sequences were derived from PBMCs, sampled at disease progression, from a patient treated with ibrutinib. The TCR comes from a human donor with chronic lymphocytic leukemia. The rearrangement uses TRBV18 and TRBJ2-1, with D perhaps assigned TRBD1 or TRBD2 (5 bases each). The CDR3 DNA sequence: TGTGCCAGCTCACCAGTGGGAGACAGACCAAATGAGCAGTTCTTC. Translating gives CASSPVGDRPNEQFF.